The 25 T cell receptor beta chains below were found in one sample sequenced in a study of beta chain features in type 1 diabetes. Regarding the study as a whole: Moderately but significantly shorter TCRB CDR3s were found in Type 1 diabetes patients in all four CD4+ subsets.

For these receptors, no antigen is known. The sequenced template was cDNA made from the entire isolated RNA. Assay: immunoSEQ multiplex PCR; the TCRdb copy retains only in-frame clones and omits some. This sample has about 150,000 clones, with 7% to 9% found just once. The sample was central memory CD4+ T cells from blood. These receptors were collected from a man aged 18 to 35 with type 1 diabetes.

This clone has only a few counts. CDR3 bases: TGCGCCAGCAGCTTGGGACAGGGGTTTCTTAACACCGGGGAGCTGTTTTTT. This codes for CASSLGQGFLNTGELFF. The chain recombines TRBV5-1 with TRBJ2-2; 8 nucleotides align to TRBD1. CDR3 length: 17 residues. Germline values: CDR1 SGHRS, CDR2 YFSETQ. With V trimmed by 0 bases and J by 2 bases, 6 bases remained unmatched.

Only a few counts were recorded for this clone. The J gene is TRBJ1-1, the V gene TRBV27, with D maybe TRBD1 (6 bases). Germline V gene sequence: CDR1 MNHEY, CDR2 SMNVEV (reference sequence). The CDR3 covers 13 residues. V lost 6 bases and J 6 bases, leaving 14 bases between the germline ends. The CDR3 region has the DNA TGTGCCAGCAGCTCACAGGGCTTCGCTGAAGCTTTCTTT. It encodes CASSSQGFAEAFF.

This clone showed up many times. This chain uses TRBV9 with TRBJ1-2; 9 positions match TRBD1. J gave up 7 bases and V 3 bases, and 13 bases lay outside the gene matches. This CDR3 is built from 16 residues. Germline CDR1 reads SGDLS; CDR2 reads YYNGEE. CDR3: CASSAQGDRELGGYTF. The CDR3 DNA reads as TGTGCCAGCAGCGCACAGGGGGACAGGGAGTTGGGTGGCTACACCTTC. Full variable domain (outside the CDR3, taken from reference TRBV9 and TRBJ1-2): DSGVTQTPKHLITATGQRVTLRCSPRSGDLSVYWYQQSLDQGLQFLIQYYNGEERAKGNILERFSAQQFPDLHSELNLSSLELGDSALYFCASSAQGDRELGGYTFGSGTRLTVV.

With regard to this clone: One end of the junction varies from germline; a read error may be responsible. V gene TRBV6-5 combines with J gene TRBJ2-3, with 7 bases identical to TRBD2. Germline CDR1 reads MNHEY; CDR2 reads SVGAGI. CDR3 length: 12 residues. In nucleotides, the CDR3 is TGTGCCAGCAACAAGTCTCGGCGGGAGATGCATTTT. Translated: CASNKSRREMHF.

This clone occurred a few times. The rearrangement joins TRBV7-2 to TRBJ2-1; 8 nucleotides agree with TRBD2. Germline V gene lookup returns CDR1 SGHTA and CDR2 FQGNSA. The V and J ends lost 5 bases and 7 bases, in that order; junction bases with no gene match: 13. CDR3 size: 16 residues. CDR3 residues: CASSEPLAGYVNEQFF. The CDR3 bases are TGTGCCAGCAGCGAGCCCTTAGCGGGATACGTAAATGAGCAGTTCTTC.

This clone was recorded a few times. CDR3 in amino acids: CASSEGRQGTGPQHF. The CDR3 nucleotides read TGTGCCAGCAGTGAAGGGAGACAGGGAACTGGGCCCCAGCATTTT. J is TRBJ1-5 and V is TRBV2; 7 bases align to TRBD1. CDR1 SNHLY and CDR2 FYNNEI come from the germline V gene. The CDR3 spans 15 residues. Losses at the gene ends were 1 base for V and 9 bases for J; bases not matched to a gene: 9.

The sample holds a few counts of this clone. The chain employs TRBV2 and TRBJ1-5; TRBD1 aligns across 8 bases. The CDR3 covers 15 residues. Germline CDR1 and CDR2: SNHLY and FYNNEI. V lost 8 bases to trimming and J lost 2 bases; unmatched junction nucleotides: 8. CDR3 residues: CASEGGTGRNQPQHF. Written as DNA, the CDR3 is TGTGCCAGCGAAGGGGGGACAGGACGCAATCAGCCCCAGCATTTT.

This rearrangement joins TRBV7-9 to TRBJ2-7, with 11 bases fitting TRBD1. The CDR3 is 16 residues long. CDR1 and CDR2 from the germline V gene are SEHNR and FQNEAQ (reference sequence). Trimming cost V 5 bases and J 5 bases; bases outside gene matches: 11. For the CDR3, the DNA is TGTGCCAGCAGCCCCTCTGGGACAGGGGGAAGCCACGAGCAGTACTTC. Residues: CASSPSGTGGSHEQYF.

This clone has more than one count but fewer than ten. V gene TRBV7-2 combines with J gene TRBJ2-3; D not resolved. This CDR3 has 14 amino acids. Between the trimmed V and J ends, which lost 6 bases and 4 bases, there was a span of 14 bases. Germline CDR1 SGHTA, CDR2 FQGNSA. The CDR3 sequence is CASSPTTYSDTQYF. In DNA, the CDR3 is TGTGCCAGCAGTCCAACGACTTACTCAGATACGCAGTATTTT.

The chain carries TRBV9 and TRBJ2-7, with D hard to call. The CDR3 spans 13 residues. The V gene lost 0 bases and the J gene lost 3 bases, with 7 bases spanning the gap. Germline V gene sequence: CDR1 SGDLS, CDR2 YYNGEE. The CDR3 here is CASSVAPGYEQYF. The CDR3 DNA is TGTGCCAGCAGCGTAGCCCCAGGCTACGAGCAGTACTTC.

At least ten counts were recorded for this clone. The chain combines TRBV9 with TRBJ1-4, with TRBD1 matching over 9 bases. Losses at the gene ends were 4 bases for V and 8 bases for J; bases not matched to a gene: 6. This CDR3 is built from 14 residues. Germline V lookup: CDR1 SGDLS, CDR2 YYNGEE. Here the CDR3 DNA reads TGTGCCAGCAGCCGTACAGGGGGCAGGGAAAAACTGTTTTTT. It codes for CASSRTGGREKLFF.

The table lists this clone with a few counts. V gene TRBV11-3 combines with J gene TRBJ2-5; TRBD2 aligns across 7 bases. The V segment lost 5 bases and the J segment 2 bases; nucleotides outside the gene matches: 8. Germline CDR1 and CDR2: SGHNT and YENEEA. The CDR3 length is 15 residues. The CDR3 coding sequence is TGTGCCAGCAGCAAAGGACTAGGGAGACAAGAGACCCAGTACTTC. It specifies CASSKGLGRQETQYF.

This chain connects TRBV5-1 to TRBJ2-3, with 10 positions matching TRBD1. Trimming at V came to 4 bases and at J to 7 bases, leaving 6 bases not matched to a gene. The CDR3 length is 14 residues. In germline, CDR1 is SGHRS, CDR2 YFSETQ. The chain's CDR3 is CASSPGQGFHTQYF. CDR3 DNA: TGCGCCAGCAGCCCGGGACAGGGGTTCCATACGCAGTATTTT.

This clone was counted only a few times. This chain links TRBV18 with TRBJ2-1, with 12 bases matching TRBD1. CDR3 length: 16 residues. CDR1 and CDR2 from the germline V gene are KGHSH and LQKENI. Unmatched junction bases numbered 10, after V lost 6 bases and J lost 7 bases. DNA for the CDR3: TGTGCCAGCTCTCCTCCGGGACAGGGGGCGTGGAATGAGCAGTTCTTC. Protein: CASSPPGQGAWNEQFF.

V is TRBV11-2 and J is TRBJ2-1, with TRBD2 identical over 11 bases. The V gene's germline CDR1 is SGHAT and CDR2 FQNNGV. This CDR3 has 16 residues. Trimming cost V 2 bases and J 4 bases; bases outside gene matches: 4. CDR3 in amino acids: CASSLRLAGIYNEQFF. The CDR3 nucleotides read TGTGCCAGCAGCTTACGACTAGCGGGAATATACAATGAGCAGTTCTTC.

This clone has more than one count but fewer than ten. The chain links TRBV6-1 to TRBJ2-7; D possibly corresponds to TRBD1 (7 bases). Trimming took 4 bases from V and 6 from J, leaving 13 bases between them. This CDR3 has 13 amino acids. CDR1 is MNHNS, CDR2 SASEGT, per germline. CDR3 in amino acids: CASSAAGGSEQYF. CDR3 nucleotides: TGTGCCAGCAGTGCGGCAGGGGGGAGCGAGCAGTACTTC.

The chain employs TRBV7-9 and TRBJ1-3; perhaps TRBD1 as D (6 bases). V was trimmed by 3 bases and J by 3 bases, leaving 15 bases between them. Germline V gene lookup returns CDR1 SEHNR and CDR2 FQNEAQ (reference sequence). This CDR3 is built from 16 residues. The CDR3, as DNA: TGTGCCAGCAGCTTGAGGACAGTGAATGTTGGAAACACCATATATTTT. This gives the protein CASSLRTVNVGNTIYF.

Only a few counts were recorded for this clone. CDR3 protein: CASRSGTSTDTQYF. In DNA, the CDR3 is TGTGCCAGCAGGAGCGGCACTAGCACAGATACGCAGTATTTT. The gene calls are TRBV11-2 and TRBJ2-3; a possible D gene is TRBD2 (5 bases). Trimming removed 6 bases from V and 0 bases from J, with 10 bases in between. CDR3 length: 14 amino acids. Germline V gene lookup returns CDR1 SGHAT and CDR2 FQNNGV.

This chain connects TRBV5-6 to TRBJ2-2; D remains ambiguous. The CDR3 loop spans 16 amino acids. CDR1 is SGHDT, CDR2 YYEEEE, per germline. V was clipped by 0 bases and J by 6 bases, with 15 bases between them. The chain's CDR3 is CASSLAERAAPGELFF. The CDR3 region has the DNA TGTGCCAGCAGCTTGGCGGAGCGAGCCGCGCCCGGGGAGCTGTTTTTT.

This clone has only a few counts. This rearrangement joins TRBV9 to TRBJ2-5, with 15 bases that match TRBD2. Germline CDR1 reads SGDLS; CDR2 reads YYNGEE. The V gene end was trimmed by 3 bases and the J gene end by 5 bases; junction bases not matched to a gene: 5. This CDR3 has 16 amino acids. The CDR3 spells CASSARGLAGGETQYF. The DNA for the CDR3 is TGTGCCAGCAGCGCGAGAGGACTAGCGGGGGGGGAGACCCAGTACTTC.

This clone has just a few counts. The V and J genes are TRBV5-1 and TRBJ1-3; no reliable D call. This CDR3 has 17 amino acids. The germline gives CDR1 SGHRS, CDR2 YFSETQ. V was shortened by 4 bases and J by 0 bases, with 17 bases between the two germline ends. The CDR3 is CASSRMGREFSGNTIYF. CDR3 nucleotides: TGCGCCAGCAGCCGTATGGGCCGGGAGTTCTCTGGAAACACCATATATTTT.

This clone was detected only a few times. The gene calls are TRBV5-1 and TRBJ2-7; D is possibly TRBD2 (6 bases). This CDR3 is built from 15 residues. From germline, CDR1 is SGHRS and CDR2 YFSETQ. The V and J ends lost 1 base and 2 bases respectively, with 13 bases between them. In nucleotides, the CDR3 is TGCGCCAGCAGCTTGATCTCGGGAGAGACCTACGAGCAGTACTTC. This gives the protein CASSLISGETYEQYF.

In this sample, this clone turned up a few times. The chain joins TRBV18 to TRBJ1-1; 7 nucleotides align to TRBD1. The germline gives CDR1 KGHSH, CDR2 LQKENI. V lost 3 bases to trimming and J lost 11 bases; unmatched junction nucleotides: 15. The CDR3 is made up of 15 amino acids. The CDR3 here is CASSPRTFTGDNAFF. The CDR3 nucleotides read TGTGCCAGCTCACCTCGCACGTTCACAGGGGATAATGCTTTCTTT. Using reference TRBV18 and TRBJ1-1 for the parts outside the CDR3, the full variable domain is NAGVMQNPRHLVRRRGQEARLRCSPMKGHSHVYWYRQLPEEGLKFMVYLQKENIIDESGMPKERFSAEFPKEGPSILRIQQVVRGDSAAYFCASSPRTFTGDNAFFGQGTRLTVV.

The chain carries TRBV28 and TRBJ2-7; D ambiguous. Per the germline V gene, CDR1 is MDHEN and CDR2 is SYDVKM. Trimming removed 5 bases from V and 0 bases from J, with 11 bases in between. The CDR3 spans 14 residues. The CDR3 DNA follows: TGTGCCAGCAGTCCCCTAGGTGACTCCTACGAGCAGTACTTC. Amino acid sequence: CASSPLGDSYEQYF.

Ten or more counts support this clone. CDR3 protein: CASSPRLPGLAGPAGYEQYF. The CDR3 DNA sequence: TGTGCCAGCAGCCCTCGCCTCCCCGGACTAGCGGGACCTGCCGGCTACGAGCAGTACTTC. The V and J genes are TRBV28 and TRBJ2-7; 12 positions agree with TRBD2. The CDR3 contains 20 residues. V was clipped by 6 bases and J by 3 bases; unmatched bases: 21. Germline CDR1 reads MDHEN; CDR2 reads SYDVKM.